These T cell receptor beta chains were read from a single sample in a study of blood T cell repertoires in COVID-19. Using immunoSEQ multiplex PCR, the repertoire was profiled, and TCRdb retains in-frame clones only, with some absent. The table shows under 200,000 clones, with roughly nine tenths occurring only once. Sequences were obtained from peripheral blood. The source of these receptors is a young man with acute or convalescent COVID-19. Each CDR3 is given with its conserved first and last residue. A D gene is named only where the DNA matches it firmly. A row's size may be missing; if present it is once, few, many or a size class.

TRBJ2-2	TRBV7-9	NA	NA	CASSSPRTGELFF	TGTGCCAGCAGCTCACCCCGGACCGGGGAGCTGTTTTTT
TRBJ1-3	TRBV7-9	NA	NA	CASSLRVASNGNTIYF	TGTGCCAGCAGCTTACGGGTCGCCTCTAATGGAAACACCATATATTTT
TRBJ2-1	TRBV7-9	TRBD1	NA	CASSWGQYNEQFF	TGTGCCAGCAGCTGGGGACAGTACAATGAGCAGTTCTTC
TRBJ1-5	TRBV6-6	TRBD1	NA	CASRNQQGQGEPQHF	TGTGCCAGCAGAAACCAACAGGGGCAAGGTGAGCCCCAGCATTTT
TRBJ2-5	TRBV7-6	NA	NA	CASSLGSETQYF	TGTGCCAGCAGCTTGGGGAGCGAGACCCAGTACTTC
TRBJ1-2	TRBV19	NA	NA	CASREGLYGYTF	TGTGCCAGTAGAGAGGGCCTTTATGGCTACACCTTC
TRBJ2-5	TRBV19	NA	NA	CASSIMIGSQETQYF	TGTGCCAGTAGTATCATGATTGGTAGCCAAGAGACCCAGTACTTC
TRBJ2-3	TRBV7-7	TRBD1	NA	CASSPGRGWTDTQYF	TGTGCCAGCAGCCCCGGCAGGGGGTGGACAGATACGCAGTATTTT
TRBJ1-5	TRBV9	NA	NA	CASSPPGVNQPQHF	TGTGCCAGCAGCCCGCCAGGGGTCAATCAGCCCCAGCATTTT
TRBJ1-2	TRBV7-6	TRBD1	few	CASSLAQGATYGYTF	TGTGCCAGCAGCTTAGCGCAGGGGGCGACCTATGGCTACACCTTC
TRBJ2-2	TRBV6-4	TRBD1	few	CASSLDPGTGAGELFF	TGTGCCAGCAGTCTAGACCCCGGGACAGGTGCCGGGGAGCTGTTTTTT
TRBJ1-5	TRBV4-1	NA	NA	CASSPLSSNQPQHF	TGCGCCAGCAGCCCCCTTAGCTCCAATCAGCCCCAGCATTTT
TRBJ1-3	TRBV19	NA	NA	CASSPASAGNTIYF	TGTGCCAGTAGTCCCGCTTCAGCGGGGAACACCATATATTTT
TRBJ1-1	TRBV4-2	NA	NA	CASSQAARGGETEAFF	TGTGCCAGCAGCCAAGCGGCAAGGGGAGGTGAAACTGAAGCTTTCTTT
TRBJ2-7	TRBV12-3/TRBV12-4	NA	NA	CASSSSTDEQYF	TGTGCCAGCAGTTCCTCAACTGACGAGCAGTACTTC
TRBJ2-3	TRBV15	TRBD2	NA	CATSPRGGQGDTQYF	TGTGCCACCAGCCCGCGGGGGGGCCAGGGGGATACGCAGTATTTT
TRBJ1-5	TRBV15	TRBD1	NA	CATSRPGQGNQPQHF	TGTGCCACCAGCAGACCTGGACAGGGAAATCAGCCCCAGCATTTT
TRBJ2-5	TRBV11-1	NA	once	CASSLGARQETQYF	TGTGCCAGCAGCTTAGGGGCTCGGCAGGAGACCCAGTACTTC
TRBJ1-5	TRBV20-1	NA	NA	CSASFPPGTADSNQPQHF	TGCAGTGCTAGTTTTCCCCCAGGAACAGCCGATAGCAATCAGCCCCAGCATTTT
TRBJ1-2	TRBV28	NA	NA	CASSFIGVGGYTF	TGTGCCAGCAGTTTTATAGGGGTAGGAGGCTACACCTTC
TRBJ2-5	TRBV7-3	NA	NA	CASSPAPGLMSAQYF	TGTGCCAGCAGCCCCGCTCCAGGGCTTATGAGCGCCCAGTACTTC
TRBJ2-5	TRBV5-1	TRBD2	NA	CASSALAAQETQYF	TGCGCCAGCAGCGCCCTAGCGGCCCAAGAGACCCAGTACTTC
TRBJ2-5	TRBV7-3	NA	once	CASSKSGDIPSETQYF	TGTGCCAGCAGCAAAAGCGGGGACATACCCTCGGAGACCCAGTACTTC
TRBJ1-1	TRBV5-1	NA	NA	CASSLDRPGIWNTEAFF	TGCGCCAGCAGCTTGGATCGACCGGGGATTTGGAACACTGAAGCTTTCTTT
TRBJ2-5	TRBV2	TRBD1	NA	CASSRTGGREETQYF	TGTGCCAGCAGTCGGACAGGGGGCAGAGAAGAGACCCAGTACTTC
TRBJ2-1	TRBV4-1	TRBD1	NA	CASSQADRAIYNEQFF	TGCGCCAGCAGCCAAGCCGACAGGGCGATATACAATGAGCAGTTCTTC
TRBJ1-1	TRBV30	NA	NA	CAWSVGQQGTEAFF	TGTGCCTGGAGTGTGGGGCAGCAGGGGACTGAAGCTTTCTTT
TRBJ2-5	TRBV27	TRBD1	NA	CASSIRGTETQYF	TGTGCCAGCAGTATCAGGGGGACAGAGACCCAGTACTTC
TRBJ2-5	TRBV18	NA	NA	CASSPPPGETQYF	TGTGCCAGCTCACCACCTCCGGGGGAGACCCAGTACTTC
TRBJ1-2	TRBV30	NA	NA	CAGTWTYANYGYTF	TGTGCCGGGACATGGACATATGCTAACTATGGCTACACCTTC
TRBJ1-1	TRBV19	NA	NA	CASRGRENTEAFF	TGTGCCAGTCGAGGACGGGAGAACACTGAAGCTTTCTTT
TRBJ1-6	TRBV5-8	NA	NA	CASSLGGRNSPLHF	TGTGCCAGCAGCTTGGGAGGAAGGAATTCACCCCTCCACTTT
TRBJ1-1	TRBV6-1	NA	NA	CASSDRGLYTEAFF	TGTGCCAGCAGTGACAGGGGTTTATACACTGAAGCTTTCTTT
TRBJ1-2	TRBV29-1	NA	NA	CSVADRNYGYTF	TGCAGCGTAGCGGACAGAAACTATGGCTACACCTTC
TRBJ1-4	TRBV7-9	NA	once	CASSLTPQVLSNEKLFF	TGTGCCAGCAGCTTGACCCCACAGGTTCTTAGTAATGAAAAACTGTTTTTT
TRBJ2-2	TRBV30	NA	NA	CAWARSNTGELFF	TGTGCCTGGGCTCGGAGTAACACCGGGGAGCTGTTTTTT
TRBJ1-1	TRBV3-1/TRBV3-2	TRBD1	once	CASSLDRGTEAFF	TGTGCCAGCAGCCTAGACAGGGGAACTGAAGCTTTCTTT
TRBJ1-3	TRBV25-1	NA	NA	CASSEFRGQKTSGNTIYF	TGTGCCAGCAGTGAATTCAGGGGCCAAAAAACCTCTGGAAACACCATATATTTT
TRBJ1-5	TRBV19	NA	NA	CASNPGSNQPQHF	TGTGCCAGTAATCCAGGGAGCAATCAGCCCCAGCATTTT
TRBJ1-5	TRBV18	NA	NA	CASSPMREGQPQHF	TGTGCCAGCTCACCTATGAGGGAAGGTCAGCCCCAGCATTTT
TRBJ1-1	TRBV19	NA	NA	CASSIGQENTEAFF	TGTGCCAGTAGTATAGGACAGGAGAACACTGAAGCTTTCTTT
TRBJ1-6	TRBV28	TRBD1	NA	CASRLRDRPNSPLHF	TGTGCCAGCAGGCTACGGGACAGGCCCAATTCACCCCTCCACTTT
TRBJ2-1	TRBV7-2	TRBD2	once	CASNPGRAVPNEQFF	TGTGCCAGCAACCCAGGGAGGGCAGTTCCAAATGAGCAGTTCTTC
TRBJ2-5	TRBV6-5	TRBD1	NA	CASSYSNGQGAETQYF	TGTGCCAGCAGTTACTCGAATGGCCAGGGGGCCGAGACCCAGTACTTC
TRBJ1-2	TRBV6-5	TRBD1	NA	CASSYDPTGPNYGYTF	TGTGCCAGCAGTTACGATCCGACAGGGCCTAACTATGGCTACACCTTC
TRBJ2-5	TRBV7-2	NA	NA	CASSLAGGATETQYF	TGTGCCAGCAGCTTAGCGGGGGGGGCCACCGAGACCCAGTACTTC
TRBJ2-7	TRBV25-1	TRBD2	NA	CASSGEGASSGDEQYF	TGTGCCAGCAGTGGGGAGGGAGCTTCCTCTGGGGACGAGCAGTACTTC
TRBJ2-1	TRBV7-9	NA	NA	CASSLSTGGVVDEQFF	TGTGCCAGCAGCCTATCAACAGGGGGGGTCGTCGATGAGCAGTTCTTC
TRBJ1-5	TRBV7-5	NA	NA	CVRSFSSRDTGQPQHF	TGTGTCAGAAGCTTCTCGAGTCGGGACACCGGTCAGCCCCAGCATTTT
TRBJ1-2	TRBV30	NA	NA	CAWSVRQLGAYGYTF	TGTGCCTGGAGTGTACGTCAGCTGGGAGCCTATGGCTACACCTTC
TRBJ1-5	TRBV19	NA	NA	CASSLPTDLYSNQPQHF	TGTGCCAGTAGTTTGCCGACAGATCTTTATAGCAATCAGCCCCAGCATTTT
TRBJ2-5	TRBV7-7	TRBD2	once	CASSTGLAGGQETQYF	TGTGCCAGCAGCACAGGACTAGCGGGGGGTCAAGAGACCCAGTACTTC
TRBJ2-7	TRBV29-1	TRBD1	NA	CSVEDLQGRYEQYF	TGCAGCGTTGAAGATCTACAGGGGCGTTACGAGCAGTACTTC
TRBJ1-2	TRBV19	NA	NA	CASSIGTDIYGYTF	TGTGCCAGTAGTATAGGGACAGACATCTATGGCTACACCTTC
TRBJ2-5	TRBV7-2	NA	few	CASIPSPGRETQYF	TGTGCCAGCATCCCCAGTCCAGGGCGAGAGACCCAGTACTTC
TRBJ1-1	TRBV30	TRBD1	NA	CAWRRDRVLGNTKAFF	TGTGCCTGGAGAAGGGACAGGGTTTTAGGTAACACTAAAGCTTTCTTT
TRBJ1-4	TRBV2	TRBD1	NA	CASSASGQHNEKLFF	TGTGCCAGCAGTGCGTCGGGACAGCATAATGAAAAACTGTTTTTT
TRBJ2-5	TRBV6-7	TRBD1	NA	CASSDPLMTGKATQYF	TGTGCCAGCAGCGACCCCCTAATGACAGGGAAGGCGACCCAGTACTTC
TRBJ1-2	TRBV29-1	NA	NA	CSVEDSSAWTF	TGCAGCGTTGAAGATAGCAGCGCTTGGACCTTC
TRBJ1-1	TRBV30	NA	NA	CAWSYRVMNTEAFF	TGTGCCTGGTCATACAGGGTCATGAACACTGAAGCTTTCTTT